This T cell receptor beta chain appears in the sequencing data of a study of T-cell memory formation after mild COVID-19. Broader study findings: Clones that got smaller from day 15 to 85 had even CD4/CD8, while clones growing later tipped toward CD4+.

About this clonotype: Its antigen is not known.

Between the trimmed V and J ends, which lost 4 bases and 6 bases, there was a span of 15 bases. This CDR3 is 14 amino acids long. Germline V lookup: CDR1 MDHEN, CDR2 SYDVKM. TCRdb fed the 5' RACE reads into MiXCR, producing one record per CDR3 protein. The table records some 200,000 distinct CDR3 sequences, 7.5% to 10% of them present only once. The clonotype comes from a man aged 18 to 35 who had mild COVID-19 (a few samples of this study predate the infection). Cell type and time point are not known. The sample taken for sequencing was PBMCs or a T cell subset sorted from them (not recorded which). The V call is TRBV28, the J call TRBJ1-1; D is unresolved. CDR3 nucleotides: TGTGCCAGCAGTTCCGTTTCATTCTTTTCTGAAGCTTTCTTT. It is translated as CASSSVSFFSEAFF.